This TCR beta chain was sequenced for a study of blood T cells in healthy people across ages. A J-beta primer mix and a sample-barcoded 5' primer were used in a second PCR of about 7 to 12 cycles. Each CDR3 protein gets one entry after TCRdb re-called the 5' RACE reads with MiXCR. The repertoire consists of fewer than 900,000 distinct CDR3 sequences, with roughly 43% occurring once and the leading ten covering roughly 19%. A few counts support this clonotype. This receptor was taken from a woman aged 60-75 years in good health. Sequencing was performed on blood.

CDR3 coding DNA: TGTGCCAGCAGCCCCAAGGGGGGAGACTTCTCCTACAATGAGCAGTTCTTC. Its translation is CASSPKGGDFSYNEQFF. This chain uses TRBV7-3 with TRBJ2-1; either TRBD1 or TRBD2 may fit D (6 bases each). V shed 5 bases and J shed 0 bases, with 17 bases lying between them. CDR1 is SGHTA and CDR2 is FQGTGA in the germline V gene. This CDR3 has 17 residues.